Reported below is one T cell receptor (beta chain). This clonotype was detected a few times. Its recognized antigen is unknown. One base away there is no much larger clone; base qualities are not given. Ficoll-Paque density gradient centrifugation was the method used to isolate PBMCs. This entry is derived from a study of T-cell memory formation after mild COVID-19 listed by TCRdb under 2021. Concerning the study at large: TCR sequence clusters from the two donors were largely donor specific. Two young, previously healthy adult volunteers made up the cohort, one male and one female. In a couple of donors, T-cell clones that expanded and contracted after mild COVID-19 were tracked by sequencing TCRalpha and TCRbeta repertoires over time. General study outcomes and caveats: SARS-CoV-2 specificity was not confirmed for the second-wave clones peaking on day 37. Contracting CD4+ clones appeared mostly in the CM and EM memory subsets, whereas CD8+ clones were enriched in EMRA. Some responding clones were detected in pre-infection memory, which suggested that pre-existing cross-reactive memory T cells had joined the SARS-CoV-2 response. Clones contracting from day 15 to 85 had balanced CD4/CD8 phenotypes, while a second wave expanding from day 15 to 37 was biased towards CD4+. The study covered only a couple of mild cases, and larger cohorts including severe cases with pre-infection samples were considered necessary.

Reads for this sample came from an Illumina NovaSeq 6000. cDNA libraries for TCRalpha and TCRbeta were prepared by 5'RACE using constant-segment primers, with sample barcodes and unique molecular identifiers added. Trizol reagent was used to extract RNA from every sample. Amplification of the libraries took two PCR steps, and the second step added a second sample barcode plus Illumina TruSeq adapters. Sequencing of libraries was performed on an Illumina NovaSeq with 2 x 150 bp paired-end reads. The study's processing was this. Demultiplexing of reads and collapsing into UMI-guided consensus sequences were performed with migec v1.2.7. Using mixcr v2.1.11, UMI consensuses were aligned to TRA and TRB V and J templates and then assembled into clonotypes. A clonotype was counted as expanded or contracted only if both edgeR and NoisET called the change significant, with noise models trained on biological replicates. For edgeR calls, the thresholds were a false discovery rate-adjusted p below 0.01 and a log2 fold-change of 1. As an exploratory analysis of dynamics, max-normalized trajectories of the 1000 most abundant clonotypes were examined with PCA combined with hierarchical clustering. Separately sequenced CD4+ and CD8+ repertoires were used to assign the CD4 or CD8 phenotype of responding clones. Clones were called with MiXCR by TCRdb after fastp trimmed the public reads at Q25, and only in-frame beta chains were retained. CDR3 protein sequences are deduplicated, and each keeps its most common genes and DNA. These V and J calls derive from TCRdb rather than the authors' analysis. The sample yields under 250,000 distinct CDR3 sequences; 15% were counted once. Together, the top ten hold under 2.5% of the sample.

There are 15 amino acids in the CDR3, from cysteine to phenylalanine inclusive. Only CDR3 DNA is held: 45 bases, read in frame from base 1. CDR1 and CDR2 were assigned from the germline V gene (reference sequence) as DFQATT and SNEGSKA. From V the trimming removes 3 bases and from J it removes 2 bases, while the gene matches leave 7 bases of the junction unaccounted for. The sequenced material came from PBMCs or a T cell subset sorted from them (not recorded which). This sequence was found in an adult woman who had mild COVID-19 (a few samples of this study predate the infection). The sample titles of this study are shuffled in the database, so cell type and time point are left out; the donor was told from shared clones. Recombination linked TRBV20-1 to TRBJ2-1; TRBD1 aligns with 7 central bases. CDR3 reads: CSARSRDSAYNEQFF. The DNA is TGCAGTGCTAGGTCCCGGGACAGTGCCTACAATGAGCAGTTCTTC.